Presented here are 6 T cell receptor beta chains from one specimen sequenced in a study of blood T cell repertoires in COVID-19 (dated by TCRdb to between 2020 and 2021). The library was generated by the immunoSEQ multiplex PCR assay. In its TCRdb copy, this immuneACCESS table keeps in-frame sequences only and misses some clones. Where compared with another copy, unresolved V genes explain less than half of these, and the others have no known cause. Present in this sample are 150,000 to 170,000 clones, about 90% of which were seen just once. The biggest ten clones account for approximately 0.55% of the sample. Sample: peripheral blood. The receptors stem from a man between 45 and 60 years old with acute or convalescent COVID-19.

Concerning this clone: The identical CDR3 is also encoded by other nucleotide sequences in the sample. The chain recombines TRBV18 with TRBJ1-1; D not certain. The CDR3 totals 13 residues. V was clipped by 3 bases and J by 4 bases, with 9 bases between them. The germline gives CDR1 KGHSH, CDR2 LQKENI. CDR3 nucleotides: TGTGCCAGCTCACCCCTCGCGGGCACTGAAGCTTTCTTT. This encodes CASSPLAGTEAFF.

CDR3 in DNA: TGTGCCAGCAGTTACACCGGACAGGGGGCTGGAAACACCATATATTTT. It is translated as CASSYTGQGAGNTIYF. The chain joins TRBV6-6 to TRBJ1-3, with 10 bases identical to TRBD1. The CDR3 runs to 16 residues. The V segment lost 2 bases and the J segment 2 bases; nucleotides outside the gene matches: 3. Germline V gives CDR1 MNHNY, CDR2 SVGAGI (reference sequence).

The J gene is TRBJ2-3, the V gene TRBV10-3; D may be TRBD1 (5 bases). The CDR3 has 13 amino acids. V was clipped by 3 bases and J by 6 bases, with 10 bases between them. Per the germline V gene, CDR1 is ENHRY and CDR2 is SYGVKD. The CDR3 spells CAISDNPGDTQYF. The DNA for the CDR3 is TGTGCCATCAGTGATAATCCAGGGGATACGCAGTATTTT.

On this clone: Other DNA sequences of this sample code for an identical CDR3. The chain carries TRBV18 and TRBJ1-1; a weak D match, TRBD1 (6 bases). The germline V and J ends were trimmed by 5 bases and 1 base, with 8 bases remaining between them. Germline assignment: CDR1 KGHSH and CDR2 LQKENI. The CDR3 has 13 amino acids. CDR3 coding DNA: TGTGCCAGCTCATTGGGACAGAACACTGAAGCTTTCTTT. Protein: CASSLGQNTEAFF.

The V call is TRBV7-9, the J call TRBJ1-2, with 7 bases that match TRBD1. This CDR3 region has 16 residues. V shed 5 bases and J 4 bases; nucleotides not matched to a gene: 13. Per the germline V gene, CDR1 is SEHNR and CDR2 is FQNEAQ (reference sequence). CDR3 loop: CASSPGGQPNLYGYTF. CDR3 nucleotides: TGTGCCAGCAGCCCAGGGGGACAGCCTAACCTCTATGGCTACACCTTC.

The chain couples TRBV3-1 (or the pseudogene TRBV3-2) to TRBJ1-4; the match to TRBD1 covers 9 bases. CDR1 LGHDT and CDR2 YNNKEL come from the germline V gene (reference sequence). The CDR3 length is 15 residues. The V and J ends lost 1 base and 13 bases, in that order; junction bases with no gene match: 10. CDR3 coding DNA: TGTGCCAGCAGCCAAGGGGGGGGACAGGGAGGAGGACTGTTTTTT. It translates to CASSQGGGQGGGLFF.